This entry features one T cell receptor (beta chain) sequence. Original data processing: The assay estimated nucleated cells by amplifying reference gene primers. Libraries were prepared by immunoSEQ multiplex PCR; TCRdb keeps only in-frame clonotypes and omits some of them. From that table come the V and J calls and clone size; the DNA was used to work out D and trimming. The profile shows about 160,000 clones, about 85% of them singletons. CDR3 length equals 15 residues. These data originate in a study of blood T cell repertoires in COVID-19. The wider study: Whether acute or convalescent, the COVID-19 samples came from the United States, Italy and Spain. PBMCs, B-cell-depleted T cells, or T cells provided the cDNA or gDNA that made up the material.

The rearrangement joins TRBV1 to TRBJ2-3; TRBD2, the table's D call, was not compared with the DNA. TRBV1 is deemed a pseudogene. The sequence was obtained from a human donor with acute or convalescent COVID-19. The donor label of this sample is uncertain. Sequencing used peripheral blood. Here the CDR3 DNA reads TGCACCAGCAGCCAGGGGCGGGGTAGCACAGATACGCAGTATTTT. Its protein is CTSSQGRGSTDTQYF.